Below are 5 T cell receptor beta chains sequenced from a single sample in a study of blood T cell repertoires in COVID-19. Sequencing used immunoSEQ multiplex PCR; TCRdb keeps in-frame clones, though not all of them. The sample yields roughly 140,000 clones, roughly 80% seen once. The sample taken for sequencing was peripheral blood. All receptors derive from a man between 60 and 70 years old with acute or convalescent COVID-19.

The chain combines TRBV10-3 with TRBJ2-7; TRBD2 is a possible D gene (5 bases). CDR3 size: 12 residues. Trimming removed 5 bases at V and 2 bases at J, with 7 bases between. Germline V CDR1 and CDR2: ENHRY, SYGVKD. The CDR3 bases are TGTGCCATCAGTTGGGAGACCTACGAGCAGTACTTC. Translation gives CAISWETYEQYF.

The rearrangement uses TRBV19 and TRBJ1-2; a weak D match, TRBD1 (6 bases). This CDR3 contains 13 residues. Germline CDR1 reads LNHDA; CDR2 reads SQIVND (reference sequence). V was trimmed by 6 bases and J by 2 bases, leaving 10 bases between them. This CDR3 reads CASSTGNNYGYTF. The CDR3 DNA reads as TGTGCCAGTAGCACAGGGAACAACTATGGCTACACCTTC.

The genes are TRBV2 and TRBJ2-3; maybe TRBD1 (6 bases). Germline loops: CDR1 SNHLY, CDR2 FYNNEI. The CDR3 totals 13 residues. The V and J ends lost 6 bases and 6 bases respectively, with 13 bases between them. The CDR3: CASRPTGFDTQYF. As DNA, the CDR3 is TGTGCCAGCAGGCCTACAGGGTTCGATACGCAGTATTTT.

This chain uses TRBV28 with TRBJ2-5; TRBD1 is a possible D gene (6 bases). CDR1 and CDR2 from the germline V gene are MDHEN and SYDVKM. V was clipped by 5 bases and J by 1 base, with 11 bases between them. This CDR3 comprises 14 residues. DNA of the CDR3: TGTGCCAGCAGTAAAACAGGGTTCCAAGAGACCCAGTACTTC. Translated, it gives CASSKTGFQETQYF.

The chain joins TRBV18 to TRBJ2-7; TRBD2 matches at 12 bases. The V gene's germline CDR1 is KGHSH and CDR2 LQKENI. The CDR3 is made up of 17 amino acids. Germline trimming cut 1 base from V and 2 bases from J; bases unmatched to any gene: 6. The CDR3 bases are TGTGCCAGCTCACCACGGCGGGCTAGCGGGGGGGCCTACGAGCAGTACTTC. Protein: CASSPRRASGGAYEQYF.